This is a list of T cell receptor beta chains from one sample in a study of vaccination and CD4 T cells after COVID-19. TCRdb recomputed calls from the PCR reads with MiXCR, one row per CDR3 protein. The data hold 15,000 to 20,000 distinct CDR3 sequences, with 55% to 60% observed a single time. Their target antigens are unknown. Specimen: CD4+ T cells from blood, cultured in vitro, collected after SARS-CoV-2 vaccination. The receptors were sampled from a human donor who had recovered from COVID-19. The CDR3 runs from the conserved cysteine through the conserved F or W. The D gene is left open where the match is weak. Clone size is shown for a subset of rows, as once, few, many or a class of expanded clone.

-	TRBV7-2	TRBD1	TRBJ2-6	TGTGCCAGCAGCTTTAGGGACAGGGGTTCCTCTGGGGCCAACGTCCTGACTTTC	CASSFRDRGSSGANVLTF
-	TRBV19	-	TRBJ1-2	TGTGCCAGTAGTCCCGGACTGGCTAACTATGGCTACACCTTC	CASSPGLANYGYTF
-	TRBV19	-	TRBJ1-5	TGTGCCAGTAGTCCTTTCAATCAGCCCCAGCATTTT	CASSPFNQPQHF
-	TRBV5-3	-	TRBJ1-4	TGTGCCAGCAGCTCTGCGGGACGGCCTGGGATTTTT	CASSSAGRPGIF
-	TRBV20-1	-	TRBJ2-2	TGCAGTGCTAGAATGGCGGTAGGGGCCCTCGACACCGGGGAGCTGTTTTTT	CSARMAVGALDTGELFF
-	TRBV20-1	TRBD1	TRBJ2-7	TGCAGTGCTAGAGATAAAGGGGGCAGTTCCTACGAGCAGTACTTC	CSARDKGGSSYEQYF
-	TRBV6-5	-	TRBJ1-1	TGTGCCAGCAGTTACGCGGACAGCGGGGACACTGAAGCTTTCTTT	CASSYADSGDTEAFF
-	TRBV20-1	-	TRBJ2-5	TGCAGTGCTAGAGAGGGGACACCAGAGACCCAGTACTTC	CSAREGTPETQYF
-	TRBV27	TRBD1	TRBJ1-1	TGTGCCAGCAGGGGACAGGGGTGGGTAGGGAACACTGAAGCTTTCTTT	CASRGQGWVGNTEAFF
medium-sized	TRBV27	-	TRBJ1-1	TGTGCCAGCAGTTTAATTGGGAACACTGAAGCTTTCTTT	CASSLIGNTEAFF
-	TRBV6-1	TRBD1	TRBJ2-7	TGTGCCAGCAGTGCGGACAGGGGGCGAGGCGAGCAGTACTTC	CASSADRGRGEQYF
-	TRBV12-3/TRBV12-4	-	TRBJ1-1	TGTGCCAGCGCCAGCACTTCGATCACTGAAGCTTTCTTT	CASASTSITEAFF
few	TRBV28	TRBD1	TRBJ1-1	TGTGCCAGCACCCCAAGGGGGACAGGGAACACTGAAGCTTTCTTT	CASTPRGTGNTEAFF
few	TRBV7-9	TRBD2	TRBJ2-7	TGTGCCAGCAGCTTAGGCGGGAGGGCCGGAGAGCAGTACTTC	CASSLGGRAGEQYF
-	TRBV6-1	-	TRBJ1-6	TGTGCCAGCAGTGCGACACAGGGACCTAATTCACCCCTCCACTTT	CASSATQGPNSPLHF
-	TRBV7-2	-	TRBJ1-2	TGTGCCAGCAGCTTAGATTGGAGGCTCTATGGCTACACCTTC	CASSLDWRLYGYTF
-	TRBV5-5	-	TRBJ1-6	TGTGCCAGCAGCTTGGTCCCGGGATCTAATTCACCCCTCCACTTT	CASSLVPGSNSPLHF
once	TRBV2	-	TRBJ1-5	TGTGCCTGCAATACCTTTGGAGGCAATCAGCCCCAGCATTTT	CACNTFGGNQPQHF
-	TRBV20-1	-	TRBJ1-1	TGCAGTGCTGGAGGATTACACGGGCCCGAAGTGGTGAACACTGAAGCTTTCTTT	CSAGGLHGPEVVNTEAFF
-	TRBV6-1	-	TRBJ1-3	TGTGCCAGCACCGACGGGGGCGCGAGAAACACCATATATTTT	CASTDGGARNTIYF
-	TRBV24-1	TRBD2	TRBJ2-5	TGTGCCACCCGGCCCACGGTTACTAGCGGGGGGGGAAACCAAGAGACCCAGTACTTC	CATRPTVTSGGGNQETQYF
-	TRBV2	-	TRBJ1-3	TGTGCCAGCAGTGAGGACCGTCACACCATATATTTT	CASSEDRHTIYF
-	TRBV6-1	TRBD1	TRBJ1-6	TGTGCCAGCAGTGTGCTGGACAGGGACGCGCTACCCCTCCACTTT	CASSVLDRDALPLHF
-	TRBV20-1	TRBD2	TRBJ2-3	TGCAGTGCTGTAACTAGCGGGAGGTTATCAGATACGCAGTATTTT	CSAVTSGRLSDTQYF
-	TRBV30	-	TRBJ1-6	TGTGCCTGGAGTGTACTAATTCCTTCAAGGAATTCACCCCTCCACTTT	CAWSVLIPSRNSPLHF
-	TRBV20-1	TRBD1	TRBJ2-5	TGCAGTGCGCACACTCCGGGACAGGGGGGAGAGACCCAGTACTTC	CSAHTPGQGGETQYF
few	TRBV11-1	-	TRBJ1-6	TGTGCCAGCCAAGGCAAGGATTCACCCCTCCACTTT	CASQGKDSPLHF
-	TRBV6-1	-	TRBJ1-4	TGTGCCAGCAGCCCAGGGGCAACTAATGAAAAACTGTTTTTT	CASSPGATNEKLFF
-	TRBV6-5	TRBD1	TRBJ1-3	TGTGCCAGCAGTTACTCCGGGACAGGAGGAAACACCATATATTTT	CASSYSGTGGNTIYF
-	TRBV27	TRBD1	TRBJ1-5	TGTGCCAGCAGTTTAGGGACAGGCAATCAGCCCCAGCATTTT	CASSLGTGNQPQHF
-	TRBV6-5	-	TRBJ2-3	TGTGCCAGCAGTTATCAGGCCCCGGGGGCAGATACGCAGTATTTT	CASSYQAPGADTQYF
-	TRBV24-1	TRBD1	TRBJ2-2	TGTGCCACCAGTGATTTGTCGGGACAGCGGCCCGGGGAGCTGTTTTTT	CATSDLSGQRPGELFF
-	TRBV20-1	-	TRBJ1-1	TGCGGTGCTGCGAGGGGGAGCGGCACTGAAGCTTTCTTT	CGAARGSGTEAFF
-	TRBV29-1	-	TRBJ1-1	TGCAGCGTTGTAGTGGGTCCTCCGCGCACCAACACTGAAGCTTTCTTT	CSVVVGPPRTNTEAFF
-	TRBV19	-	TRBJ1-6	TGTGCCAGTAGTCAACAGGAGTATAATTCACCCCTCCACTTT	CASSQQEYNSPLHF
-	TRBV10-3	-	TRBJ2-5	TGTGCCATCAGTGATTTAGAGTACGGGACCCAGTACTTC	CAISDLEYGTQYF
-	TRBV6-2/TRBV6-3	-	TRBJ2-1	TGTGCCAGCAGTCCGTTCGACAGGCTGGGGAATGAGCAGTTCTTC	CASSPFDRLGNEQFF
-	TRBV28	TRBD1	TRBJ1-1	TGTGCCACTATGGCCCTCCCTAGGGGGCGAAGCACTGAAGCTTTCTTT	CATMALPRGRSTEAFF
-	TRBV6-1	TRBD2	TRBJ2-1	TGTGCCAGCAGTCCCCGAGCGGGGGTCACCTACAATGAGCAGTTCTTC	CASSPRAGVTYNEQFF
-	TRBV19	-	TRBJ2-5	TGTGCCAGTAGTATAGATGGGGAACAGACCCAGTACTTC	CASSIDGEQTQYF
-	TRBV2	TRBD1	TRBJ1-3	TGTGCCAGCAGCCTTAAGGGGGCGACTGGAAACACCATATATTTT	CASSLKGATGNTIYF
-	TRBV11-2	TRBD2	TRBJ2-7	TGTGCCAGCAGCCCCACTAGCGGGAGAACCTACGAGCAGTACTTC	CASSPTSGRTYEQYF
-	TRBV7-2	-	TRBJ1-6	TGTGCCAGCAGCTTAGTTCCAGGGCCTGAGAATTCACCCCTCCACTTT	CASSLVPGPENSPLHF
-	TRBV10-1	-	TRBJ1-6	TGCGCCAGCAGTGACCCCTTCGGATCCCTCCACTTT	CASSDPFGSLHF
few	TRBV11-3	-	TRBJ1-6	TGTGCCAGCAGCTTAGGAGGGGCTCCCCTCCACTTT	CASSLGGAPLHF
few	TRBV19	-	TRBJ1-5	TGTGCCAGTAGAGATGGACAAGCATTAAATCAGCCCCAGCATTTT	CASRDGQALNQPQHF
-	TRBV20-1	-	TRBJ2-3	TGCAGTGCTAGAGATGGCCATAGACTTCGGCAAGATACGCAGTATTTT	CSARDGHRLRQDTQYF
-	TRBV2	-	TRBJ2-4	TGTGCCAGCAGTGAAGCCGGGGTAGCCAAAAACATTCAGTACTTC	CASSEAGVAKNIQYF
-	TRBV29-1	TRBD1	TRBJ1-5	TGCAGCGTGGCCGTTGGGGACAGGGTGCAGCCCCAGCATTTT	CSVAVGDRVQPQHF
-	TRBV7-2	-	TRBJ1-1	TGTGCCAGCAGCATAGTGGGAGGGACTGAAGCTTTCTTT	CASSIVGGTEAFF
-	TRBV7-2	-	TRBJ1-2	TGTGCCAGCAGCTTAGATCCTCAGGTCAACTATGGCTACACCTTC	CASSLDPQVNYGYTF
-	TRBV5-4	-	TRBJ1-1	TGTGCCAGCAGCTCTCAAACGAACACTGAAGCTTTCTTT	CASSSQTNTEAFF
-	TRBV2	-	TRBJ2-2	TGTGCCAGCAGGGAGGAGGCTACCGGGGAGCTGTTTTTT	CASREEATGELFF
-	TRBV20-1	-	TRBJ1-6	TGCAGTGCTAGCTCCGTGGACTATAATTCACCCCTCCACTTT	CSASSVDYNSPLHF